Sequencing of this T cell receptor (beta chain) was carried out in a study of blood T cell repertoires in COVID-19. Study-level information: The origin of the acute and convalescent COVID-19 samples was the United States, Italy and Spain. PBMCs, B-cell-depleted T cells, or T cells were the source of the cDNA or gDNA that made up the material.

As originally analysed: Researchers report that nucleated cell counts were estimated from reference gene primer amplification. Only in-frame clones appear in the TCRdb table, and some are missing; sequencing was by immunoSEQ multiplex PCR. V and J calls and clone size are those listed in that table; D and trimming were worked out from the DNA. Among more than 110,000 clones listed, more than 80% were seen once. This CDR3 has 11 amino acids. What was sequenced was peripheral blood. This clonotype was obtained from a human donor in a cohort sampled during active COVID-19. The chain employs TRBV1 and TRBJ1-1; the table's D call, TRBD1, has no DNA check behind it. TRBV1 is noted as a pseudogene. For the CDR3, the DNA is TGCACCAGCAGCCAAGGGGCGAACAGGACATTT. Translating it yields CTSSQGANRTF.